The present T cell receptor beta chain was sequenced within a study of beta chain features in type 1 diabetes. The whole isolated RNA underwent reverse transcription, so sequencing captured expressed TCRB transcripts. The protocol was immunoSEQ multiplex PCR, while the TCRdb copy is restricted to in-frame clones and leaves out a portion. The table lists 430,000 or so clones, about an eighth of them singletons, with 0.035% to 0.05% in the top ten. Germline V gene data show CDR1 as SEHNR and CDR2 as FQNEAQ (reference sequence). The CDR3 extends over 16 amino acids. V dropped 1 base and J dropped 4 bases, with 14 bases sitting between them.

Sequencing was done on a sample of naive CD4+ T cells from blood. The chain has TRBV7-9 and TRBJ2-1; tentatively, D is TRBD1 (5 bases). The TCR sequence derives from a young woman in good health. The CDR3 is CASSLGIRGRYNEQFF. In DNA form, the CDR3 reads TGTGCCAGCAGCTTAGGTATAAGGGGCCGGTACAATGAGCAGTTCTTC.